This entry lists 27 T cell receptor beta chains sequenced from one sample in a study of T-cell reconstitution after alpha-beta-depleted transplantation in children. Library preparation (for TCRbeta) was performed with unique molecular identifiers. TCRdb redid the calling of the PCR reads with MiXCR, one entry per CDR3 protein. The sample yields about 74,000 distinct CDR3 sequences, roughly 15% seen once. The sequencing here drew on PBMCs, mostly from graft donor cells, taken 180 days after TCRalphabeta/CD19-depleted stem cell transplant. These receptors all stem from a male patient under 10 years old who had a stem cell transplant for acute lymphoblastic leukemia, so the T cells may come from the graft donor.

The sample holds many counts of this clonotype. The rearrangement joins TRBV12-3 or TRBV12-4 to TRBJ1-5, with TRBD1 matching 9 bases. This CDR3 region has 14 residues. V lost 5 bases, J lost 7 bases, and 6 bases stayed unmatched. CDR3: CASSAQGARQPQHF. The DNA for the CDR3 is TGTGCCAGCAGTGCACAGGGGGCGAGACAGCCCCAGCATTTT.

The V gene is TRBV6-2 or TRBV6-3, the J gene TRBJ2-7, with D possibly TRBD1 on 6 matching bases. Deletions cut 0 bases from V and 5 bases from J, with 11 bases between. CDR1 and CDR2 (germline): MNHEY, SVGEGT. The CDR3 length is 14 residues. The CDR3 loop is CASSYSISGDEQYF. In DNA form, the CDR3 reads TGTGCCAGCAGTTACTCGATTTCAGGGGACGAGCAGTACTTC.

The table lists this clonotype with a few counts. This chain uses TRBV14 with TRBJ1-1; D may be TRBD1 (5 bases). Trimming shortened V by 6 bases and J by 1 base, and 9 bases separated the two germline ends. The CDR3 is 13 amino acids. Germline CDR1 and CDR2: SGHDN and FVKESK. The CDR3 loop reads CASRADTNTEAFF. In DNA, the CDR3 is TGTGCCAGCAGAGCGGACACGAACACTGAAGCTTTCTTT.

This clonotype has only a few counts. J is TRBJ1-3 and V is TRBV28, with D unclear. This CDR3 is 15 amino acids long. The germline CDR1 and CDR2 sequences are MDHEN and SYDVKM. With 6 bases removed from V and 0 bases from J, the gap between germline ends came to 12 bases. The CDR3 sequence is CASRLRHHSGNTIYF. For the CDR3, the DNA is TGTGCCAGCAGGCTGAGACACCACTCTGGAAACACCATATATTTT.

This clonotype was seen a few times. This chain connects TRBV13 to TRBJ1-1; D unclear. The CDR3 loop spans 13 amino acids. V lost 0 bases to trimming and J lost 9 bases, with 11 bases between them. Germline V CDR1 and CDR2: PRHDT, FYEKMQ (reference sequence). The CDR3 spells CASSLGLTVQAFF. For the CDR3, the DNA is TGTGCCAGCAGCTTAGGGTTAACAGTGCAAGCTTTCTTT.

The chain links TRBV20-1 to TRBJ2-4; 12 positions agree with TRBD2. The CDR3 spans 15 residues. J was trimmed by 8 bases and V by 4 bases; bases with no gene match: 9. Germline loops: CDR1 DFQATT, CDR2 SNEGSKA (reference sequence). As DNA, the CDR3 is TGCAGTGCTATCCGACTAGCGGGGGTGGTAGACATTCAGTACTTC. Translation: CSAIRLAGVVDIQYF.

This clonotype was recorded at least ten times. The chain joins TRBV5-6 to TRBJ1-1; 8 bases align to TRBD1. The CDR3 is made up of 15 amino acids. The germline CDR1 and CDR2 sequences are SGHDT and YYEEEE. The V and J ends lost 5 bases and 1 base, in that order; junction bases with no gene match: 7. This CDR3 reads CASRYRGTTNTEAFF. CDR3 bases: TGTGCCAGCAGGTACAGGGGGACCACGAACACTGAAGCTTTCTTT. The full variable domain, with the rest looked up from reference TRBV5-6 and TRBJ1-1, is DAGVTQSPTHLIKTRGQQVTLRCSPKSGHDTVSWYQQALGQGPQFIFQYYEEEERQRGNFPDRFSGHQFPNYSSELNVNALLLGDSALYLCASRYRGTTNTEAFFGQGTRLTVV.

This clonotype showed up just a few times. The V gene is TRBV7-8, the J gene TRBJ1-3, with D possibly TRBD1 on 6 matching bases. In germline, CDR1 is SGHVS, CDR2 FQNEAQ. The CDR3 runs 19 residues. With 1 base removed from V and 0 bases from J, the gap between germline ends came to 19 bases. CDR3: CASSLEGYNRAFSGNTIYF. The DNA for the CDR3 is TGTGCCAGCAGCTTAGAAGGATATAACAGGGCTTTCTCTGGAAACACCATATATTTT. Based on the CDR3 plus reference TRBV7-8 and TRBJ1-3, the full variable domain is GAGVSQSPRYKVAKRGQDVALRCDPISGHVSLFWYQQALGQGPEFLTYFQNEAQLDKSGLPSDRFFAERPEGSVSTLKIQRTQQEDSAVYLCASSLEGYNRAFSGNTIYFGEGSWLTVV.

In DNA form, the CDR3 reads TGTGCCAGCTCACCAAGGACAGGGGGCCTGGAGACCCAGTACTTC. Amino acids: CASSPRTGGLETQYF. The chain links TRBV18 to TRBJ2-5; TRBD1 matches 11 bases. The CDR3 length is 15 residues. The V gene's germline CDR1 is KGHSH and CDR2 LQKENI. Trimming at V came to 2 bases and at J to 5 bases, leaving 4 bases not matched to a gene.

The table lists this clonotype with a count of one. Here the CDR3 omits its conserved ending phenylalanine or tryptophan, so a read error is the likely source. The chain employs TRBV5-5 and TRBJ2-3; 12 bases agree with TRBD1. The CDR3 has 15 residues. Germline lookup yields CDR1 SGHKS and CDR2 YYEKEE (reference sequence). Trimming took 5 bases from V and 4 from J; bases not matched to a gene: 5. As DNA, the CDR3 is TGTGCCAGCAGGCCGGGACAGGGGGCACCAGATACGCAGTATTCT. It translates to CASRPGQGAPDTQYS.

J is TRBJ2-6 and V is TRBV18; the D is unclear. V was clipped by 4 bases and J by 0 bases, with 13 bases between them. There are 17 residues in the CDR3. Per germline, CDR1 KGHSH and CDR2 LQKENI. The CDR3 region is CASSRVGGASGANVLTF. For the CDR3, the DNA is TGTGCCAGCTCACGGGTTGGTGGAGCCTCTGGGGCCAACGTCCTGACTTTC. Full variable domain (remainder filled in from reference TRBV18 and TRBJ2-6): NAGVMQNPRHLVRRRGQEARLRCSPMKGHSHVYWYRQLPEEGLKFMVYLQKENIIDESGMPKERFSAEFPKEGPSILRIQQVVRGDSAAYFCASSRVGGASGANVLTFGAGSRLTVL.

The chain couples TRBV9 to TRBJ2-5, with D perhaps TRBD1 or TRBD2 (5 bases each). Deletions cut 3 bases from V and 4 bases from J, with 7 bases between. The V gene's germline CDR1 is SGDLS and CDR2 YYNGEE. The CDR3 covers 12 residues. CDR3 DNA: TGTGCCAGCAGCGAGAGGGGAGAGACCCAGTACTTC. Translated, it gives CASSERGETQYF.

This chain connects TRBV20-1 to TRBJ2-5, with D possibly matching TRBD1 (6 bases). Trimming left V 4 bases short and J 2 bases short, with 8 bases between. This CDR3 region has 12 residues. Germline CDR1 and CDR2: DFQATT and SNEGSKA (reference sequence). CDR3 sequence: CSATGDQETQYF. For the CDR3, the DNA is TGCAGTGCTACAGGGGATCAAGAGACCCAGTACTTC.

V and J are TRBV6-2 or TRBV6-3 and TRBJ1-5; no definite D call. The J call may be faulty, since TRBJ2-3 better matches the DNA end. Germline lookup yields CDR1 MNHEY and CDR2 SVGEGT. This CDR3 has 15 residues. The CDR3 sequence: CASRGRASLNQPQYF. The CDR3 coding sequence is TGTGCCAGCAGGGGAAGAGCGAGCCTCAATCAGCCCCAGTATTTT.

This clonotype was seen a few times. The rearrangement links TRBV7-9 to TRBJ1-2, with D perhaps matching TRBD1 (6 bases). Germline V gives CDR1 SEHNR, CDR2 FQNEAQ (reference sequence). The V gene lost 5 bases and the J gene lost 6 bases, with 13 bases spanning the gap. The CDR3 has 13 residues. The chain's CDR3 is CASSPFTGNGYTF. Written as DNA, the CDR3 is TGTGCCAGCAGCCCCTTTACAGGGAATGGCTACACCTTC.

The V call is TRBV28, the J call TRBJ2-2; no reliable D call. Trimming took 1 base from V and 17 from J, leaving 17 bases between them. CDR3 length: 13 residues. The germline V gene encodes CDR1 MDHEN and CDR2 SYDVKM. The CDR3 sequence: CASSLSYWPWAFF. CDR3 DNA sequence: TGTGCCAGCAGTTTATCCTACTGGCCGTGGGCTTTTTTT.

The J gene is TRBJ2-3, the V gene TRBV4-3; possibly TRBD1 for D (6 bases). The CDR3 is 16 residues long. Germline V gene lookup returns CDR1 LGHNA and CDR2 YSLEER. Trimming pared 4 bases from V and 6 bases from J, leaving 20 bases between. In DNA, the CDR3 is TGCGCCAGCAGCCGATCCAGGGGATCTAGCCTTGATACGCAGTATTTT. Translating gives CASSRSRGSSLDTQYF.

This clonotype has just a few counts. The J gene is TRBJ2-1, the V gene TRBV3-1; D uncertain. This CDR3 spans 13 amino acids. Trimming removed 1 base at V and 9 bases at J, with 10 bases between. CDR1 and CDR2 from the germline V gene are LGHDT and YNNKEL (reference sequence). CDR3 loop: CASSQGNSPEQFF. In DNA, the CDR3 is TGTGCCAGCAGCCAAGGAAATAGCCCTGAGCAGTTCTTC.

This chain's CDR3 is CAISESIHVDTQYF. CDR3 nucleotides: TGTGCCATCAGTGAGTCGATTCATGTAGATACGCAGTATTTT. The chain couples TRBV10-3 to TRBJ2-3, with D unclear. Trimming pared 0 bases from V and 5 bases from J, leaving 9 bases between. This CDR3 has 14 residues. Looked up from germline, CDR1 is ENHRY and CDR2 is SYGVKD.

In its sample, this clonotype was seen many times. The V gene is TRBV7-6, the J gene TRBJ1-5, with a tentative D call TRBD1 (5 bases). This CDR3 spans 12 amino acids. The germline gives CDR1 SGHVS, CDR2 FNYEAQ. V dropped 5 bases and J dropped 10 bases, with 12 bases sitting between them. CDR3 in DNA: TGTGCCAGCAGCCTGCGGACAATTCCCCAGCATTTT. Translation gives CASSLRTIPQHF.

The chain combines TRBV10-3 with TRBJ1-2, with D perhaps matching TRBD1 (5 bases). The CDR3 length is 14 residues. V lost 6 bases, J lost 0 bases, and 11 bases lay in between. CDR1 ENHRY and CDR2 SYGVKD come from the germline V gene. This chain's CDR3 is CAIRPGPSNYGYTF. CDR3 nucleotide sequence: TGTGCCATCAGGCCGGGGCCTTCTAACTATGGCTACACCTTC.

The V call is TRBV20-1, the J call TRBJ1-2; no firm D call. Germline CDR1 is DFQATT and CDR2 is SNEGSKA (reference sequence). V lost 5 bases and J 6 bases, leaving 22 bases between the germline ends. The CDR3 runs to 15 residues. CDR3 DNA: TGCAGTGCTCCTAGAGGAAGTAATAATTGGAATGGCTACACCTTC. As protein: CSAPRGSNNWNGYTF.

V is TRBV10-3 and J is TRBJ1-1, with 8 nucleotides matching TRBD1. CDR3 length equals 16 residues. V lost 4 bases and J lost 4; bases outside the gene matches: 11. CDR1 ENHRY and CDR2 SYGVKD come from the germline V gene. The CDR3: CAISGWTGNVGTEAFF. CDR3 in DNA: TGTGCCATCAGTGGCTGGACAGGGAATGTGGGCACTGAAGCTTTCTTT.

This chain joins TRBV7-2 and TRBJ2-1; D unresolved. V was pared by 5 bases and J by 12 bases, with 11 bases between. The CDR3 covers 11 residues. Looked up from germline, CDR1 is SGHTA and CDR2 is FQGNSA. The CDR3 spells CASSPDLVQFF. DNA for the CDR3: TGTGCCAGCAGCCCTGACCTTGTGCAGTTCTTC.

This sequence joins TRBV5-6 and TRBJ2-7; a possible D gene is TRBD1 (5 bases). V was pared by 3 bases and J by 2 bases, with 12 bases between. Germline V gives CDR1 SGHDT, CDR2 YYEEEE. The CDR3 length is 14 residues. The CDR3 nucleotides read TGTGCCAGCAGCTATCGACAGACCCCCTACGAGCAGTACTTC. Translation gives CASSYRQTPYEQYF.

The DNA for the CDR3 is TGTGCCAGCAGTTTTCTTCGGGCCTACGGGGACACTGAAGCTTTCTTT. It translates to CASSFLRAYGDTEAFF. V is TRBV12-3 or TRBV12-4 and J is TRBJ1-1; D is unresolved. The V gene lost 3 bases and the J gene lost 3 bases, with 17 bases spanning the gap. This CDR3 region has 16 residues.

This clonotype turned up a few times. The CDR3 loop is CASSRGGQVRAFF. CDR3 nucleotides: TGTGCCAGCAGCCGGGGAGGGCAGGTACGAGCTTTCTTT. The chain combines TRBV7-9 with TRBJ1-1; D call uncertain. The CDR3 sequence is 13 residues long. Per germline, CDR1 SEHNR and CDR2 FQNEAQ (reference sequence). V lost 5 bases and J 10 bases, leaving 17 bases between the germline ends.